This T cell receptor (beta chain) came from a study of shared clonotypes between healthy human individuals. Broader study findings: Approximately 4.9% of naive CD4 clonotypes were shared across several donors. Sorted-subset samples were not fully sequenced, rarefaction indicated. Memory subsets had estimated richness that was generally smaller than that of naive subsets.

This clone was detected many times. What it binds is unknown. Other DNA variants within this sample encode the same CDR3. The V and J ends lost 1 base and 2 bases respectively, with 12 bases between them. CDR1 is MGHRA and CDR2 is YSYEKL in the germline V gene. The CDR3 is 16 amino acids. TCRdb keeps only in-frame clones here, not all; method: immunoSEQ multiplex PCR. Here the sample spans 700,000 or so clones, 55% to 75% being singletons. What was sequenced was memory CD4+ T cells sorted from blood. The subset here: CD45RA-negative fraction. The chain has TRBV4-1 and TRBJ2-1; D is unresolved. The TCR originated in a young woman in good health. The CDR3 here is CASSQVDLLTYNEQFF. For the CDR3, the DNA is TGCGCCAGCAGCCAAGTGGACCTTCTTACCTACAATGAGCAGTTCTTC.